This T cell receptor beta chain was retrieved from a study of cytomegalovirus exposure and HLA in healthy donors. Notes on the study in general: Exclusion applied to some V segments, including TRBV6-2 and TRBV6-3, as they were indistinguishable.

The PCR contained 60 Vbeta and 13 Jbeta primers. The method was immunoSEQ multiplex PCR; TCRdb's version includes in-frame clones alone and lacks a portion of them. Of about 120,000 clones in the sample, around 80% were seen once. With respect to this clone: Antigen unknown.

The CDR3 is 15 amino acids. The V segment lost 2 bases and the J segment 5 bases; nucleotides outside the gene matches: 6. Germline assignment: CDR1 PRHDT and CDR2 FYEKMQ (reference sequence). The TCR sequence derives from a man in his thirties or forties in good health and CMV-seropositive. The genes are TRBV13 and TRBJ2-1, with 7 nucleotides matching TRBD2. The sequencing sample was made of PBMCs. This chain's CDR3 is CASSLRSSGNNEQFF. DNA for the CDR3: TGTGCCAGCAGCTTAAGGTCTAGCGGAAACAATGAGCAGTTCTTC. Full variable domain (remainder filled in from reference TRBV13 and TRBJ2-1): AAGVIQSPRHLIKEKRETATLKCYPIPRHDTVYWYQQGPGQDPQFLISFYEKMQSDKGSIPDRFSAQQFSDYHSELNMSSLELGDSALYFCASSLRSSGNNEQFFGPGTRLTVL.